The 2 T cell receptor beta chains below come from one sample, sequenced in a study of naive and memory T cell subsets. Both TRBC1 and TRBC2 were covered by a beta constant-region primer of two equimolar oligonucleotides. TCRdb itself ran the UMI-ligation and nested PCR reads through MiXCR, one entry per CDR3 protein. This sample has about 150,000 distinct CDR3 sequences, with over 15% found just once. The specimen was naive CD4+ T cells from blood. All receptors derive from a human donor in good health.

This clonotype was seen repeatedly, ten times or more. The chain combines TRBV4-1 with TRBJ2-7; D unclear. In germline, CDR1 is MGHRA, CDR2 YSYEKL. Trimming stripped 4 bases from V and 5 bases from J, with 15 bases between. The CDR3 length is 14 residues. The DNA for the CDR3 is TGCGCCAGCAGCCTGCAATTGCTTAACCACGAGCAGTACTTC. Its protein product is CASSLQLLNHEQYF.

This sequence joins TRBV28 and TRBJ2-7, with 7 nucleotides matching TRBD2. Germline V gene lookup returns CDR1 MDHEN and CDR2 SYDVKM. V dropped 2 bases and J dropped 2; count of bases not matched to a gene: 3. CDR3 size: 14 residues. The CDR3 is CASSLGGRAYEQYF. CDR3 nucleotides: TGTGCCAGCAGTTTAGGGGGGAGGGCCTACGAGCAGTACTTC. Variable domain in full (rest from reference TRBV28 and TRBJ2-7): DVKVTQSSRYLVKRTGEKVFLECVQDMDHENMFWYRQDPGLGLRLIYFSYDVKMKEKGDIPEGYSVSREKKERFSLILESASTNQTSMYLCASSLGGRAYEQYFGPGTRLTVT.